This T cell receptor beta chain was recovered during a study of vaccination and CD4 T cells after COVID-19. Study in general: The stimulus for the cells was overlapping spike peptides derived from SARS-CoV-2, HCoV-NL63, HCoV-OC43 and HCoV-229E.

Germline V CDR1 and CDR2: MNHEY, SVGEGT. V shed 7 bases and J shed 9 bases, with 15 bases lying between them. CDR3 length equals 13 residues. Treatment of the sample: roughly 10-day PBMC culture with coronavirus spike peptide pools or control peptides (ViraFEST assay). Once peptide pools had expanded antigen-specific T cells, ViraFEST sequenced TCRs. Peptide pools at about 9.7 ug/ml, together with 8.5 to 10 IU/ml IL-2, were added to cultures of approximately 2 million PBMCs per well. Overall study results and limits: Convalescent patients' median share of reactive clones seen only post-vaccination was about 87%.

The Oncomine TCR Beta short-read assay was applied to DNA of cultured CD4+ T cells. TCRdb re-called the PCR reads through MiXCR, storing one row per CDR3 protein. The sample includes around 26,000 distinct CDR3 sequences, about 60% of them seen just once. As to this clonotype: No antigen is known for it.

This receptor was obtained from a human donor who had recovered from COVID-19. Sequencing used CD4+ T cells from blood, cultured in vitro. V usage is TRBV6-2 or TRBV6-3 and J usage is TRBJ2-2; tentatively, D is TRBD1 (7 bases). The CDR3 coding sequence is TGTGCCAGCAATCAGGGGGGAGTCAGGGAGCTGTTTTTT. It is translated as CASNQGGVRELFF.